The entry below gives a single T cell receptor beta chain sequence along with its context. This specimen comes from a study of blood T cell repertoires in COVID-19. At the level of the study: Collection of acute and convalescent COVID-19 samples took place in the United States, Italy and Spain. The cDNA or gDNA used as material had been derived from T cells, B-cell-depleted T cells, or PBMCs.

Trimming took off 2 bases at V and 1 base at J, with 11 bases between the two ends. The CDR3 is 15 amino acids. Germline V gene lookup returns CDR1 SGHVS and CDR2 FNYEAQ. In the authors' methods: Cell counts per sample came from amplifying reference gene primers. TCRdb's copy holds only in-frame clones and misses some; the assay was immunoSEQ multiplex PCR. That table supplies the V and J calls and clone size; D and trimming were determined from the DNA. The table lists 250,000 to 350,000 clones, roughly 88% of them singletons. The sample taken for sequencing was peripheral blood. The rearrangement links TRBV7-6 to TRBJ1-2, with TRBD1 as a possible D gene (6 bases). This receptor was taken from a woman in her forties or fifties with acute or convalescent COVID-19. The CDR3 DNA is TGTGCCAGCAGCTTACCGGGACACAGTAACTATGGCTACACCTTC. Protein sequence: CASSLPGHSNYGYTF.